The sequence of this T cell receptor (beta chain) was determined in a study of glioma-infiltrating T cells after dendritic cell vaccination. This CDR3 has 17 residues. Selection required adequate fresh-frozen tumor tissue plus more than two years' survival data. The table came from immunoSEQ multiplex PCR; TCRdb's copy has only in-frame clones and leaves some out. The sample lists under 400 clones; around 90% were seen once. The sequences come from tumor tissue, collected before dendritic cell vaccination. This chain links TRBV21-1 with TRBJ2-1; the D segment call TRBD2 is taken from the table without a DNA check. TRBV21-1 is designated a pseudogene. This clonotype was sampled from a human donor with glioblastoma. The CDR3 protein is CASSSRIATHSDNEQFF. The DNA of the CDR3 is TGTGCCAGCAGTTCTCGTATAGCTACACATTCCGACAATGAGCAGTTCTTC.